The 5 T cell receptor beta chains below come from one sample, sequenced in a study of cytomegalovirus exposure and HLA in healthy donors. PCR employed 60 Vbeta and 13 Jbeta primers. Libraries were prepared by immunoSEQ multiplex PCR; TCRdb keeps only in-frame clonotypes and omits some of them. Listed are approximately 120,000 clones; roughly 2.5% falls within the top ten. The sequenced material came from PBMCs. These receptors all stem from a man in his thirties or forties in good health and CMV-seronegative.

The J gene is TRBJ2-4, the V gene TRBV2; 8 bases align to TRBD1. This CDR3 has 23 residues. Germline assignment: CDR1 SNHLY and CDR2 FYNNEI. V lost 2 bases, J lost 6 bases, and 30 bases stayed unmatched. The CDR3 here is CASSEFRGAELELDRGSGNIQYF. The CDR3 DNA is TGTGCCAGCAGTGAATTTCGGGGAGCTGAATTAGAGCTTGACAGGGGCTCTGGAAACATTCAGTACTTC.

The chain carries TRBV19 and TRBJ1-5; D is perhaps TRBD1 (5 bases). Looked up from germline, CDR1 is LNHDA and CDR2 is SQIVND (reference sequence). Trimming shortened V by 9 bases and J by 2 bases, and 11 bases separated the two germline ends. CDR3 length: 13 amino acids. The CDR3 DNA reads TGTGCCAGCCGAGACAGAGGCAATCAGCCCCAGCATTTT. Translation gives CASRDRGNQPQHF.

V and J are TRBV7-2 and TRBJ1-3, with D possibly TRBD1 on 6 matching bases. V lost 5 bases and J lost 2, with 19 bases in between. Germline CDR1 reads SGHTA; CDR2 reads FQGNSA. The CDR3 contains 17 residues. CDR3 residues: CASSNWGGRGTGNTIYF. CDR3 coding DNA: TGTGCCAGCAGCAATTGGGGGGGGCGAGGAACTGGAAACACCATATATTTT.

V is TRBV7-8 and J is TRBJ2-7; perhaps TRBD1 as D (5 bases). The CDR3 is made up of 15 amino acids. Trimming took off 5 bases at V and 1 base at J, with 15 bases between the two ends. Germline assignment: CDR1 SGHVS and CDR2 FQNEAQ. The CDR3: CASSGAAARSYEQYF. In DNA, the CDR3 is TGTGCCAGCAGCGGGGCCGCTGCCAGGTCCTACGAGCAGTACTTC. The full variable domain, with the rest looked up from reference TRBV7-8 and TRBJ2-7, is GAGVSQSPRYKVAKRGQDVALRCDPISGHVSLFWYQQALGQGPEFLTYFQNEAQLDKSGLPSDRFFAERPEGSVSTLKIQRTQQEDSAVYLCASSGAAARSYEQYFGPGTRLTVT.

V is TRBV19 and J is TRBJ2-7; D is unclear. Germline loops: CDR1 LNHDA, CDR2 SQIVND (reference sequence). The length of the CDR3 is 12 residues. The V end was cut by 2 bases, the J end by 6 bases, with 8 bases between. As DNA, the CDR3 is TGTGCCAGTAGTATACGCGCAGGCGAGCAGTACTTC. As protein: CASSIRAGEQYF.